This entry describes one T cell receptor beta chain. The antigen is undetermined. The sample originates from a study of STAT5B mutations in CD4+ large granular lymphocyte leukemia. Study-wide results and limits: CD4-sorted patient repertoires seemed more clonal than healthy CD4+ repertoires.

The method was immunoSEQ multiplex PCR; TCRdb's version includes in-frame clones alone and lacks a portion of them. The sample consists of 30,000 to 35,000 clones, roughly 87% of them appearing once. V dropped 2 bases and J dropped 7 bases, with 9 bases sitting between them. Germline V CDR1 and CDR2: SGHVS, FQNEAQ. The CDR3 is 13 amino acids. The J gene is TRBJ2-1, the V gene TRBV7-8, with D tentatively TRBD1 (6 bases). Sequencing was carried out using CD4+ T cells from blood buffy coats. The clonotype was recovered from a human donor in good health. The CDR3 nucleotides read TGTGCCAGCAGCTTATTGCAGGGGAATGAGCAGTTCTTC. Translation: CASSLLQGNEQFF.